This TCR beta chain was recorded in a study of post-analysis software for immune sequencing data. The CDR3 is made up of 14 amino acids. Germline loops: CDR1 SNHLY, CDR2 FYNNEI. After removal of 4 bases from V and 5 bases from J, the junction contained 5 bases not matched to a gene. Whole-study findings and limits: In patients, about five TRBV segments were more frequent than in controls, with TRBV5-6, TRBV5-1 and TRBV20-1 among them.

Notes on this clonotype: The antigen remains unidentified.

Unique molecular identifiers were carried by the TCR beta cDNA libraries. Starting from about 0.98 to 11 million T cells, the study yielded 500,000 or so cDNA molecules. TCRdb processed the PCR reads anew with MiXCR; each CDR3 protein has one entry. The sample contains almost 700,000 distinct CDR3 sequences, roughly three fifths of which appear only once. Source material: blood. This receptor was identified in a girl aged 2 to 10 with multiple sclerosis. The J gene is TRBJ2-1, the V gene TRBV2; 7 positions match TRBD2. The CDR3 loop reads CASSVLADNNEQFF. DNA of the CDR3: TGTGCCAGCAGTGTCCTAGCGGATAACAATGAGCAGTTCTTC.